The clone carrying this T cell receptor (beta chain) is a singleton in its sample. This sample is part of a study of blood T cell repertoires in COVID-19. The overall study: From T cells, B-cell-depleted T cells, or PBMCs came the material, which was cDNA or gDNA.

Clones were read by immunoSEQ multiplex PCR, and TCRdb kept only the in-frame ones, dropping some. The sample contains roughly 250,000 clones, about nine tenths of which appear only once. CDR3 size: 16 residues. CDR1 MGHRA and CDR2 YSYEKL come from the germline V gene. With 0 bases removed from V and 1 base from J, the gap between germline ends came to 12 bases. Participants were aged roughly 18 to 89 years from about two dozen US areas. The receptor's source is a human donor in a cohort exposed to, infected with or recovered from COVID-19 (not recorded which). The donor label of this sample is uncertain. The V call is TRBV4-1, the J call TRBJ1-1, with a possible D match to TRBD1 (5 bases). Sequencing was done on a sample of PBMCs or T cells enriched from blood (not recorded which). CDR3 in DNA: TGCGCCAGCAGCCAAGAATTTGTGGACACGAACACTGAAGCTTTCTTT. Translating gives CASSQEFVDTNTEAFF.